A selection of T cell receptor beta chains follows, all from one sample in a study of CD8+ T cells in alopecia areata. Method: immunoSEQ multiplex PCR; TCRdb's copy keeps in-frame clones and lacks some. The profile shows over 100,000 clones, around 53% of them singletons. This material consisted of CD8+ T cells sorted from blood, taken at week 24, from a patient treated with tofacitinib. Every receptor here comes from a human donor with alopecia areata. The CDR3 runs from the conserved cysteine through the conserved F or W. Each record gives: V gene, J gene, D gene, clone size, CDR3 length, CDR3 DNA, CDR3 protein. A D gene is named only where the DNA matches it firmly. Clone sizes are given selectively: once, few, many, or a class where the clone is expanded.

V: TRBV9; J: TRBJ1-2; D: TRBD1; size: .; length: 13; DNA: TGTGCCAGCAGTGAAGAGGGGGCGGGCGGCTACACCTTC; CDR3: CASSEEGAGGYTF
V: TRBV9; J: TRBJ2-7; D: TRBD1; size: .; length: 14; DNA: TGTGCCAGCAGCGAGGACAGGGGAAACTACGAGCAGTACTTC; CDR3: CASSEDRGNYEQYF
V: TRBV25-1; J: TRBJ1-6; D: .; size: .; length: 15; DNA: TGTGCCAGCAGTCCACCGGACGGTCCGATCTCACCCCTCCACTTT; CDR3: CASSPPDGPISPLHF
V: TRBV27; J: TRBJ1-1; D: .; size: .; length: 13; DNA: TGTGCCAGCACCCAACAGGGGAACACTGAAGCTTTCTTT; CDR3: CASTQQGNTEAFF
V: TRBV7-9; J: TRBJ2-5; D: .; size: .; length: 15; DNA: TGTGCCAGCAGCTTAGCGCCCCTAGGACGGGAGACCCAGTACTTC; CDR3: CASSLAPLGRETQYF
V: TRBV27; J: TRBJ2-2; D: .; size: .; length: 13; DNA: TGTGCCACCCGGGGGCCCTACACCGGGGAGCTGTTTTTT; CDR3: CATRGPYTGELFF
V: TRBV6-4; J: TRBJ2-3; D: .; size: .; length: 15; DNA: TGTGCCAGCAGCCGACTCTCCGGGGGCACAGATACGCAGTATTTT; CDR3: CASSRLSGGTDTQYF
V: TRBV7-3; J: TRBJ2-7; D: .; size: .; length: 15; DNA: TGTGCCAGCAGCTTAGGGAGGGGGATGGGCTACGAGCAGTACTTC; CDR3: CASSLGRGMGYEQYF
V: TRBV27; J: TRBJ2-1; D: .; size: .; length: 15; DNA: TGTGCCAGCAGTCTACCTGAGAGGGCGGCCTATGAGCAGTTCTTC; CDR3: CASSLPERAAYEQFF
V: TRBV7-9; J: TRBJ2-1; D: .; size: .; length: 14; DNA: TGTGCCAGCAGCTTACCTAGCCTCCTCAATGAGCAGTTCTTC; CDR3: CASSLPSLLNEQFF
V: TRBV29-1; J: TRBJ1-1; D: .; size: .; length: 10; DNA: TGCAGCGGGTTAGGCAATGAAGCTTTCTTT; CDR3: CSGLGNEAFF
V: TRBV11-2; J: TRBJ2-7; D: TRBD1; size: many; length: 17; DNA: TGTGCCAGCAGCACAAACCCCAAGGACAGGGGGACCGACGAGCAGTACTTC; CDR3: CASSTNPKDRGTDEQYF
V: TRBV6-5; J: TRBJ1-2; D: .; size: .; length: 14; DNA: TGTGCCAGCAGTTTCGAAGGGAGCAACTATGGCTACACCTTC; CDR3: CASSFEGSNYGYTF
V: TRBV7-9; J: TRBJ1-2; D: .; size: .; length: 13; DNA: TGTGCCAGCAGCTTAAGAGGAGGCGGTGGCTACACCTTC; CDR3: CASSLRGGGGYTF
V: TRBV27; J: TRBJ2-2; D: .; size: few; length: 11; DNA: TGTGCCAGCAGTTTATCAGGCGCGCTGTTTTTT; CDR3: CASSLSGALFF
V: TRBV29-1; J: TRBJ2-1; D: TRBD2; size: .; length: 18; DNA: TGCAGCGCTTGGGGACTAGCGGGGGGTATGAGCTCCTACAATGAGCAGTTCTTC; CDR3: CSAWGLAGGMSSYNEQFF
V: TRBV10-2; J: TRBJ1-5; D: .; size: .; length: 12; DNA: TGCGCCAGCAGTGCTTGGGATCAGCCCCAGCATTTT; CDR3: CASSAWDQPQHF
V: TRBV30; J: TRBJ2-2; D: .; size: few; length: 16; DNA: TGTGCCTTGATTGAAACGGGACCAGACTACACCGGGGAGCTGTTTTTT; CDR3: CALIETGPDYTGELFF
V: TRBV19; J: TRBJ1-1; D: TRBD1; size: few; length: 15; DNA: TGTGCCAGTAGTATCAGGAGGGGGCAGGACACTGAAGCTTTCTTT; CDR3: CASSIRRGQDTEAFF
V: TRBV15; J: TRBJ2-6; D: .; size: few; length: 16; DNA: TGTGCCACCAGCCTCGACAGGAGCTCTGGGGCCAACGTCCTGACTTTC; CDR3: CATSLDRSSGANVLTF
V: TRBV30; J: TRBJ1-1; D: .; size: .; length: 13; DNA: TGTGCCTGTCAGGGACTGACGAACACTGAAGCTTTCTTT; CDR3: CACQGLTNTEAFF
V: TRBV6-4; J: TRBJ2-1; D: .; size: few; length: 14; DNA: TGTGCCAGCAGTGACGGGGGCGCTTACAATGAGCAGTTCTTC; CDR3: CASSDGGAYNEQFF
V: TRBV20-1; J: TRBJ2-3; D: .; size: few; length: 11; DNA: TGCAGTGCTAGAGATTTTTATACGCAGTATTTT; CDR3: CSARDFYTQYF
V: TRBV29-1; J: TRBJ1-1; D: TRBD1; size: .; length: 14; DNA: TGCAGCGTCTCCCGAACAGGGGGCTCTACTGAAGCTTTCTTT; CDR3: CSVSRTGGSTEAFF
V: TRBV6-6; J: TRBJ2-7; D: .; size: .; length: 16; DNA: TGTGCCAGCAGTTACGGGGGCAGGGGAACAGCAGACGAGCAGTACTTC; CDR3: CASSYGGRGTADEQYF
V: TRBV9; J: TRBJ1-2; D: TRBD1; size: few; length: 16; DNA: TGTGCCAGCAGCGTATCACAGGGGAGAGCTAACTATGGCTACACCTTC; CDR3: CASSVSQGRANYGYTF
V: TRBV7-9; J: TRBJ2-3; D: .; size: .; length: 14; DNA: TGTGCCAGCACCCTCCCCGATGGCACAGATACGCAGTATTTT; CDR3: CASTLPDGTDTQYF
V: TRBV7-2; J: TRBJ2-5; D: .; size: .; length: 11; DNA: TGTGCCAGCAGCTTAGGGAAGACCCAGTACTTC; CDR3: CASSLGKTQYF
V: TRBV30; J: TRBJ1-4; D: TRBD1; size: .; length: 15; DNA: TGTGCCTGGAGTCGGGACAGGGTTTTAAAGGAAAAACTGTTTTTT; CDR3: CAWSRDRVLKEKLFF
V: TRBV27; J: TRBJ2-5; D: .; size: .; length: 14; DNA: TGTGCCAGCAGTTTAGTAGGGTCCTCACAGACCCAGTACTTC; CDR3: CASSLVGSSQTQYF
V: TRBV19; J: TRBJ2-7; D: .; size: .; length: 15; DNA: TGTGCCAGTAGTATAACGACAGGCCCCCCCTACGAGCAGTACTTC; CDR3: CASSITTGPPYEQYF
V: TRBV14; J: TRBJ2-5; D: .; size: few; length: 13; DNA: TGTGCCAGCAGCCAACCCTACCAAGAGACCCAGTACTTC; CDR3: CASSQPYQETQYF
V: TRBV29-1; J: TRBJ2-2; D: TRBD1; size: .; length: 14; DNA: TGCAGCGTACCGGGACAGGGAGCGTCCGGGGAGCTGTTTTTT; CDR3: CSVPGQGASGELFF
V: TRBV4-1; J: TRBJ1-2; D: .; size: .; length: 14; DNA: TGCGCCAGCAGCCAAGTACTGGGCGACGGAGGCTACACCTTC; CDR3: CASSQVLGDGGYTF
V: TRBV7-2; J: TRBJ2-7; D: TRBD1; size: .; length: 14; DNA: TGTGCCAGCAGCTTAGTGGGGACAGAATACGAGCAGTACTTC; CDR3: CASSLVGTEYEQYF
V: TRBV11-2; J: TRBJ2-3; D: TRBD2; size: .; length: 16; DNA: TGTGCCAGCAGCTCTAGCGGGGCGGCGGGTACAGATACGCAGTATTTT; CDR3: CASSSSGAAGTDTQYF
V: TRBV4-2; J: TRBJ1-2; D: .; size: .; length: 15; DNA: TGTGCCAGCAGCCAAGATCTCTATGCTGGAGATGGCTACACCTTC; CDR3: CASSQDLYAGDGYTF
V: TRBV7-9; J: TRBJ2-7; D: .; size: .; length: 12; DNA: TGTGCCAGCAGCACCGGAGCCTACGAGCAGTACTTC; CDR3: CASSTGAYEQYF
V: TRBV30; J: TRBJ2-7; D: .; size: .; length: 13; DNA: TGTGCCTGGAATGTGGGGGAGACCTACGAGCAGTACTTC; CDR3: CAWNVGETYEQYF
V: TRBV7-9; J: TRBJ1-1; D: TRBD1; size: .; length: 13; DNA: TGTGCCAGCAGCTTCAGGGGGCGGACTGAAGCTTTCTTT; CDR3: CASSFRGRTEAFF
V: TRBV25-1; J: TRBJ1-2; D: .; size: .; length: 15; DNA: TGTGCCAGCACTCCAGGGAGGTCGCTACTCTATGGCTACACCTTC; CDR3: CASTPGRSLLYGYTF
V: TRBV5-4; J: TRBJ2-7; D: .; size: .; length: 14; DNA: TGTGCCAGCAGCTTGGCCGGGTCCCACTACGAGCAGTACTTC; CDR3: CASSLAGSHYEQYF
V: TRBV29-1; J: TRBJ2-3; D: .; size: .; length: 10; DNA: TGCAGCGTTTTCGGAGATACGCAGTATTTT; CDR3: CSVFGDTQYF
V: TRBV27; J: TRBJ2-1; D: .; size: once; length: 13; DNA: TGTGCCAGCAGTTTTCAGGGTCGGAATGAGCAGTTCTTC; CDR3: CASSFQGRNEQFF
V: TRBV4-1; J: TRBJ1-4; D: .; size: .; length: 11; DNA: TGCGCCAGCGGGACCAGGGAAAAACTGTTTTTT; CDR3: CASGTREKLFF
V: TRBV29-1; J: TRBJ1-1; D: .; size: .; length: 12; DNA: TGCAGCGCGCCAGGGCCCAACACTGAAGCTTTCTTT; CDR3: CSAPGPNTEAFF
V: TRBV6-6; J: TRBJ2-5; D: .; size: .; length: 11; DNA: TGTGCCAGCCTGGGCGGAGAGACCCAGTACTTC; CDR3: CASLGGETQYF
V: TRBV2; J: TRBJ2-7; D: .; size: .; length: 16; DNA: TGTGCCAGCAGTGATGGGGATGCGAGGGGCGGATACGAGCAGTACTTC; CDR3: CASSDGDARGGYEQYF
V: TRBV5-1; J: TRBJ1-2; D: TRBD1; size: .; length: 15; DNA: TGCGCCAGCAGCTTGGACAGGGGCACGGAGCGTGGCTACACCTTC; CDR3: CASSLDRGTERGYTF
V: TRBV27; J: TRBJ2-7; D: TRBD2; size: .; length: 13; DNA: TGTGCCAGCAAGGGGCTAGCGGGCCACGAGCAGTACTTC; CDR3: CASKGLAGHEQYF
V: TRBV7-9; J: TRBJ2-1; D: .; size: .; length: 16; DNA: TGTGCCAGCAGCTTAGAAGGCGTCCGGTCCTACAATGAGCAGTTCTTC; CDR3: CASSLEGVRSYNEQFF
V: TRBV29-1; J: TRBJ1-2; D: .; size: few; length: 13; DNA: TGCAGCGTTGAGGCAGCCTTTGGCTATGGCTACACCTTC; CDR3: CSVEAAFGYGYTF
V: TRBV2; J: TRBJ2-1; D: .; size: .; length: 16; DNA: TGTGCCAGCAGTGAAGTCGTTCGGGGAAGCTACAATGAGCAGTTCTTC; CDR3: CASSEVVRGSYNEQFF
V: TRBV6-5; J: TRBJ2-3; D: .; size: few; length: 12; DNA: TGTGCCAGCAGTTACGATACAGATACGCAGTATTTT; CDR3: CASSYDTDTQYF